The 7 T cell receptor beta chains below were found in one sample sequenced in a study of T cell clusters in autoimmune cytopenias. Each sample's input was 250 ng genomic DNA, some 40,000 genome equivalents. One tube held mixed TRB-A and TRB-B primer pools for touch-down PCR. TCRdb reprocessed the multiplex PCR reads, keeping one entry per CDR3 protein, no DNA. This listing includes 3,500 to 5,000 distinct CDR3 sequences. Sequencing was done on a sample of peripheral blood. All receptors come from a human donor with an autoimmune cytopenia or autoimmune hepatitis (not recorded which).

This clonotype registers medium-sized (0.01 to 0.1%) by frequency. The rearrangement links TRBV6-6 to TRBJ2-3; there is no DNA to check the TCRdb D call of TRBD1. This CDR3 has 13 residues. The germline gives CDR1 MNHNY, CDR2 SVGAGI (reference sequence). The CDR3 is CAVRGAGTDTQYF.

The CDR3 reads CASSQESRSGNTIYF. This chain connects TRBV18 to TRBJ1-3. In germline, CDR1 is KGHSH, CDR2 LQKENI. The CDR3 consists of 15 residues. Based on the CDR3 plus reference TRBV18 and TRBJ1-3, the full variable domain is NAGVMQNPRHLVRRRGQEARLRCSPMKGHSHVYWYRQLPEEGLKFMVYLQKENIIDESGMPKERFSAEFPKEGPSILRIQQVVRGDSAAYFCASSQESRSGNTIYFGEGSWLTVV.

J is TRBJ2-1 and V is TRBV13; lacking DNA, the TRBD2 call made by TCRdb goes unchecked. Germline V gene sequence: CDR1 PRHDT, CDR2 FYEKMQ (reference sequence). This CDR3 has 12 amino acids. The CDR3 loop is CASSSWWGAEFF.

J is TRBJ2-7 and V is TRBV29-1; TCRdb's D gene call, TRBD2, goes unchecked for lack of DNA. The CDR3 spans 14 residues. Germline CDR1 reads SQVTM; CDR2 reads ANQGSEA. The CDR3 region is CSVGTSGSQYEQYF.

Frequency places this clonotype as medium-sized (0.01 to 0.1%). The chain carries TRBV6-2 or TRBV6-3 and TRBJ2-3. The CDR3 has 15 residues. Per germline, CDR1 MNHEY and CDR2 SVGEGT. CDR3 region: CASSYRGEGSDTQYF.

The chain recombines TRBV6-2 or TRBV6-3 with TRBJ2-7. The CDR3 loop spans 19 amino acids. The germline gives CDR1 MNHEY, CDR2 SVGEGT. This chain's CDR3 is CASSYPASLGSSGTYEQYF.

The chain employs TRBV6-2 or TRBV6-3 and TRBJ2-1; with no DNA, the TCRdb D assignment of TRBD2 cannot be verified. The germline V gene has CDR1 MNHEY and CDR2 SVGEGT. The CDR3 spans 19 residues. CDR3 in amino acids: CASSYSTFFLREGYNEQFF.